This T cell receptor (beta chain) was sequenced during a study of regulatory T cells in long-lasting Graves disease. Study in general: The definition of persistent Graves' disease was over 5 years of antithyroid drugs with positive TSH receptor antibodies. Findings and caveats of the study: TRBV28, TRBJ1-2 and TRBJ2-5 emerged as the favored segments in persistent disease.

The CDR3 runs 12 residues. The junction had 4 bases not matched to a gene; V was cut back by 11 bases and J by 1 base. Germline values: CDR1 SGHAT, CDR2 FQNNGV. The time point denotes: persistent/refractory GD, antithyroid drugs over 5 years with positive TRAb. The TCR library used RNA extracted from PBMCs. This clonotype has a count of ten or more. The antigen is unknown. TCR beta libraries were built with iRepertoire HTBI primers and Arm-PCR of CDR3 regions. TCRdb reprocessed the multiplex PCR reads with MiXCR, giving one entry per CDR3 protein. The repertoire holds about 460,000 distinct CDR3 sequences, with roughly 22% as singletons.

The sequence derives from a female donor with Graves disease. This chain uses TRBV11-2 with TRBJ2-7, with 8 bases lining up with TRBD2. The sample here was peripheral blood mononuclear cells (PBMCs), taken when the disease was refractory, from a patient treated with antithyroid drugs. CDR3 sequence reads: CARAGDSYEQYF. In DNA form, the CDR3 reads TGTGCCCGAGCGGGAGATTCCTACGAGCAGTACTTC.